This is a list of T cell receptor beta chains from one sample in a study of shared clonotypes between healthy human individuals. Data came from immunoSEQ multiplex PCR; TCRdb stores just in-frame clones and leaves some out. Here the sample spans over 1.5 million clones, about 98% being singletons. The sample taken for sequencing was naive CD4+ T cells sorted from blood. Every receptor here comes from a man aged 30-40 years in good health. The CDR3 runs from the conserved cysteine through the conserved F or W. Each record gives: D gene, V gene, CDR3 protein. D genes are given only for firm matches.

D: .; V: TRBV7-7; CDR3: CASSLDTDPYEQYF
D: .; V: TRBV5-4; CDR3: CASSSGGGYEQYF
D: .; V: TRBV4-3; CDR3: CASSQQGMTEAFF
D: .; V: TRBV25-1; CDR3: CASSDHLAVETQYF
D: .; V: TRBV6-5; CDR3: CASSYASRGVNYEQYF
D: .; V: TRBV6-1; CDR3: CASGARNNEQFF
D: TRBD1; V: TRBV6-1; CDR3: CASSGDRVDNQPQHF
D: TRBD1; V: TRBV28; CDR3: CASGSGTGAGNTIYF
D: .; V: TRBV9; CDR3: CASSVVGQNTEAFF
D: .; V: TRBV5-4; CDR3: CASSSSGTGNTGELFF
D: .; V: TRBV5-4; CDR3: CASRFDRSVPSEQYF
D: TRBD2; V: TRBV5-1; CDR3: CASSLIAGGNEQFF
D: .; V: TRBV10-3; CDR3: CAISEVDRRGYTF
D: .; V: TRBV19; CDR3: CASSIAVGGYEQYF
D: .; V: TRBV7-2; CDR3: CASSLSLIGSTDTQYF
D: TRBD1; V: TRBV6-1; CDR3: CARMATGGTDTQYF
D: .; V: TRBV5-4; CDR3: CASSLGLAAYNEQFF
D: .; V: TRBV5-1; CDR3: CASALGGANVLTF
D: .; V: TRBV28; CDR3: CASRREGLQPQHF
D: .; V: TRBV30; CDR3: CACIGAAQETQYF
D: TRBD1; V: TRBV27; CDR3: CASRTTGDLGYTF
D: .; V: TRBV1; CDR3: CTSSQVLRASSYEQYF